This T cell receptor (beta chain) was captured in a study of T cells in Graves' hyperthyroidism and ophthalmopathy. This clonotype was counted many times. From RNA transcripts, TCR beta CDR3 regions were amplified. RT-PCR in the first round (using the HTBI primer set) targeted the TCR CDR3. Via MiXCR, TCRdb re-called the multiplex PCR reads, giving one row per CDR3 protein. The sample carries hundreds of thousands of distinct CDR3 sequences, more than 15% recorded once. The germline gives CDR1 DFQATT, CDR2 SNEGSKA (reference sequence). V lost 8 bases, J lost 8 bases, and 17 bases lay in between. The CDR3 has 12 residues. Exclusion of patients followed from uncontrolled infection, other autoimmune disease, pregnancy or lactation.

The chain carries TRBV20-1 and TRBJ2-3; D perhaps matches TRBD2 (5 bases). The receptor was derived from a young woman with Graves' ophthalmopathy. The specimen was blood. In DNA, the CDR3 is TGCAGTCCTTCCGCGACGAGCGGTACGCAGTATTTT. Its translation is CSPSATSGTQYF.